This T cell receptor (beta chain) was identified in a study of shared clonotypes between healthy human individuals. The study's findings and limits: It was expected that sequencing depth would affect clonotype sharing among donors.

About this clone: Its antigen is not known. This CDR3 is also generated by other DNA sequences in the sample.

Bulk PBMC genomic DNA spanned ten immunoSEQ deep plates. Libraries were prepared by immunoSEQ multiplex PCR; TCRdb keeps only in-frame clonotypes and omits some of them. The sample has some 480,000 clones, around 80% seen once; the top ten hold approximately 12%. V was cut by 3 bases and J by 4 bases, with 7 bases left in between. This CDR3 region has 13 residues. Germline CDR1 reads LNHDA; CDR2 reads SQIVND (reference sequence). The chain is built from TRBV19 and TRBJ1-5; D gene unclear. The TCR comes from a woman in her thirties or forties in good health. Some clones in this sample may be carry-over from other donors' samples. Sequenced material: PBMCs. DNA for the CDR3: TGTGCCAGTAGTATCGGGAGGAATCAGCCCCAGCATTTT. As protein: CASSIGRNQPQHF. The complete variable domain, with remaining parts taken from reference TRBV19 and TRBJ1-5, reads DGGITQSPKYLFRKEGQNVTLSCEQNLNHDAMYWYRQDPGQGLRLIYYSQIVNDFQKGDIAEGYSVSREKKESFPLTVTSAQKNPTAFYLCASSIGRNQPQHFGDGTRLSIL.